A selection of T cell receptor beta chains follows, all from one sample in a study of T cells in Graves' hyperthyroidism and ophthalmopathy. Each CDR3 protein gets one entry after TCRdb re-called the multiplex PCR reads with MiXCR. The table lists roughly 290,000 distinct CDR3 sequences, roughly 13% of them singletons, with 7.9% in the top ten. The specimen was blood. The receptors originated from a woman between 40 and 55 years old with Graves' hyperthyroidism. The CDR3 runs from the conserved cysteine through the conserved F or W. D genes are given only for firm matches. Size values are once, few and many counts, or a class for expanded clones, and some rows have none.

abundance	d_gene	v_gene	j_gene	CDR3nt	CDR3aa
many	-	TRBV12-3/TRBV12-4	TRBJ1-5	TGTGCCAGCAGTTTAGAAAGGGAGCTTGGTCAGCCCCAGCATTTT	CASSLERELGQPQHF
many	-	TRBV28	TRBJ1-4	TGTGCCAGCAGTTTAGAGGGCAGGATGGATGAAAAACTGTTTTTT	CASSLEGRMDEKLFF
-	TRBD1	TRBV29-1	TRBJ2-3	TGCAGCGTAGACGGGACAGGGGGCCCGTACACAGATACGCAGTATTTT	CSVDGTGGPYTDTQYF
-	-	TRBV19	TRBJ1-4	TGTGCCAGTAGTAGAGGGTCCGATGAAAAACTGTTTTTT	CASSRGSDEKLFF
many	-	TRBV24-1	TRBJ1-2	TGTGCCACCAGTGATTTCAGGGGTTCGTCTGGCTACACCTTC	CATSDFRGSSGYTF
many	-	TRBV2	TRBJ2-3	TGTGCCAGCAGTGAGGCTAGCCCCACAGATACGCAGTATTTT	CASSEASPTDTQYF
many	TRBD2	TRBV20-1	TRBJ2-1	TGCAGTGCTAGGGCGACTAGCAGACAGCTCAATGAGCAGTTCTTC	CSARATSRQLNEQFF
-	-	TRBV29-1	TRBJ2-6	TGCAGCGTAGTGACAGTCTCTGGGGCCAACGTCCTGACTTTC	CSVVTVSGANVLTF
many	-	TRBV3-1	TRBJ2-5	TGTGCCAGCAGCCAACTCCAAGAGACCCAGTACTTC	CASSQLQETQYF
many	TRBD1	TRBV19	TRBJ1-1	TGTGCCAGTAGCAGTGGACAGGCGGGTAACACTGAAGCTTTCTTT	CASSSGQAGNTEAFF
-	TRBD2	TRBV20-1	TRBJ2-1	TGCAGTGCTAGATCCAGAGCGGGAGGCCCCTACAATGAGCAGTTCTTC	CSARSRAGGPYNEQFF
many	-	TRBV28	TRBJ2-3	TGTGCCAGCAGTTCCCCCCAAGGCCAGGGAACAGATACGCAGTATTTT	CASSSPQGQGTDTQYF
-	-	TRBV5-1	TRBJ2-2	TGCGCCAGCAGCCCGGAGCTGGGTGGGGAGCTGTTTTTT	CASSPELGGELFF
many	TRBD2	TRBV28	TRBJ2-5	TGTGCCAGCAGTTGGAGCGGGAGTTCAGAGACCCAGTACTTC	CASSWSGSSETQYF
many	TRBD1	TRBV27	TRBJ1-5	TGTGCCAGCAGTGACAGGGGTTTCAGCAATCAGCCCCAGCATTTT	CASSDRGFSNQPQHF
-	-	TRBV7-6	TRBJ1-1	TGTGCCAGCAGCATACTGTCCAGAGACACTGAAGCTTTCTTT	CASSILSRDTEAFF
many	TRBD1	TRBV4-2	TRBJ1-1	TGTGCCAGCACTCCGGACAGGGGGGGAACTGAAGCTTTCTTT	CASTPDRGGTEAFF